The clone carrying this TCR beta chain was detected only a few times. Antigen: not known. The entry originates in a study of blood T cells in healthy people across ages. Points from the study as a whole: When one million T cells were used, diversity estimates were thought to be underestimates. Relative to aged donors, long-lived donors carried more naive CD4+ cells and displayed higher diversity. PBMCs left unsorted prevented a conclusive naive versus antigen-experienced comparison. Samples with more naive T cells showed higher observed beta diversity.

A sample-barcoded 5' primer and a J-beta primer mix were used in a second PCR of roughly 7 to 12 cycles. TCRdb independently ran MiXCR on the 5' RACE reads; one entry per CDR3 protein. Of about 690,000 distinct CDR3 sequences in the sample, roughly two fifths were seen once. Germline values: CDR1 SGHTA, CDR2 FQGNSA. This CDR3 comprises 15 residues. V gave up 1 base and J gave up 0 bases, with 9 bases separating them. Sequencing was performed on blood. The receptor comes from an elderly man in good health. The J gene is TRBJ1-2, the V gene TRBV7-2, with a possible D match to TRBD1 (5 bases). CDR3 DNA sequence: TGTGCCAGCAGCTTAGGATCAGGGACTAACTATGGCTACACCTTC. It yields the protein CASSLGSGTNYGYTF.